The next 2 T cell receptor beta chains were all read from a single sample in a study of early T cells in non-severe SARS-CoV-2 infection. TCRdb recomputed calls from the 5' RACE reads with MiXCR, one row per CDR3 protein. This table holds 70,000 to 95,000 distinct CDR3 sequences, about 17% found once. Material: whole blood. The receptors derive from an adult who was a healthcare worker with PCR-confirmed SARS-CoV-2 infection or an uninfected control (not recorded which).

This clonotype was counted between two and nine times. V usage is TRBV7-9 and J usage is TRBJ2-7; D call uncertain. The CDR3 consists of 13 residues. V dropped 5 bases and J dropped 6 bases, with 14 bases sitting between them. Germline V CDR1 and CDR2: SEHNR, FQNEAQ (reference sequence). The CDR3: CASSAVIALEQYF. Written as DNA, the CDR3 is TGTGCCAGCAGCGCAGTTATAGCCCTCGAGCAGTACTTC. Based on the CDR3 plus reference TRBV7-9 and TRBJ2-7, the full variable domain is DTGVSQNPRHKITKRGQNVTFRCDPISEHNRLYWYRQTLGQGPEFLTYFQNEAQLEKSRLLSDRFSAERPKGSFSTLEIQRTEQGDSAMYLCASSAVIALEQYFGPGTRLTVT.

Only a few counts were recorded for this clonotype. This sequence joins TRBV12-3 or TRBV12-4 and TRBJ2-1; 9 nucleotides agree with TRBD2. The J segment lost 8 bases and the V segment lost 6 bases, leaving 11 bases of the junction unmatched. The CDR3 sequence is 15 residues long. In DNA form, the CDR3 reads TGTGCCAGCAGCAGCCCCCCTAGCGGGACTGATGAGCAGTTCTTC. Residues: CASSSPPSGTDEQFF.